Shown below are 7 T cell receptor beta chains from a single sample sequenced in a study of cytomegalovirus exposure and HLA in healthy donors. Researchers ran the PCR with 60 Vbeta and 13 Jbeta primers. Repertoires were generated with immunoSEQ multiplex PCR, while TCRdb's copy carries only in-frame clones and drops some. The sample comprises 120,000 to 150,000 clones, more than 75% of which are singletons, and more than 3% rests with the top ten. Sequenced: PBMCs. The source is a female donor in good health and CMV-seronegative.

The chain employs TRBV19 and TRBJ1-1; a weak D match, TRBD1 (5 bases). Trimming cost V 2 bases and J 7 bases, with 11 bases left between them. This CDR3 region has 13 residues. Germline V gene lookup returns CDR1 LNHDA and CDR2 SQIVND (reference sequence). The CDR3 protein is CASSILRTNEAFF. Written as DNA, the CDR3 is TGTGCCAGTAGTATATTGCGGACAAATGAAGCTTTCTTT.

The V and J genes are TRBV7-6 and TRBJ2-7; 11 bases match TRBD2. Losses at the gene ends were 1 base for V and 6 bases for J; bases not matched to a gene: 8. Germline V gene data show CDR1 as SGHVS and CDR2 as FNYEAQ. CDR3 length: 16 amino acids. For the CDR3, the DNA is TGTGCCAGCAGCTTAGTCCCCCTAGCGGGAGGAGGCGAGCAGTACTTC. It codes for CASSLVPLAGGGEQYF.

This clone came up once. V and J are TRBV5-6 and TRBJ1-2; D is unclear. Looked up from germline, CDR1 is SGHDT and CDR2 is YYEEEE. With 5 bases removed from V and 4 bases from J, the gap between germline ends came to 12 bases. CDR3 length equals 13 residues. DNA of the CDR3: TGTGCCAGCAGTCTGACACTTGGCTATGGCTACACCTTC. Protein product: CASSLTLGYGYTF.

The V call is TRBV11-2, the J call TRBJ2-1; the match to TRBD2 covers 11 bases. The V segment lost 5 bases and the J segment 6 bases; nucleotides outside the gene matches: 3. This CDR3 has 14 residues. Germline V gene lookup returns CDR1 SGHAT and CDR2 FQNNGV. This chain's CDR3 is CASSQGTSGNEQFF. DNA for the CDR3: TGTGCCAGCAGCCAAGGGACTAGCGGCAATGAGCAGTTCTTC.

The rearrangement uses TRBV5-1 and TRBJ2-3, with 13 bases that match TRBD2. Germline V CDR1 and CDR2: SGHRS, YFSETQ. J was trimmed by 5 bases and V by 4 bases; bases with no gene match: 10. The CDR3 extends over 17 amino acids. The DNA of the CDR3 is TGCGCCAGCAGCCAAGGACTAGCGGGGGATATGGGAGATACGCAGTATTTT. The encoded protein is CASSQGLAGDMGDTQYF.

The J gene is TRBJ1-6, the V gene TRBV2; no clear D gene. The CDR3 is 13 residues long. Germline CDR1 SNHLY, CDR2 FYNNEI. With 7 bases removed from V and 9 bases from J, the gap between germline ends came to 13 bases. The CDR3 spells CASKSVQSSPLHF. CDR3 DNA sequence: TGTGCCAGCAAATCAGTCCAATCTTCACCCCTCCACTTT.

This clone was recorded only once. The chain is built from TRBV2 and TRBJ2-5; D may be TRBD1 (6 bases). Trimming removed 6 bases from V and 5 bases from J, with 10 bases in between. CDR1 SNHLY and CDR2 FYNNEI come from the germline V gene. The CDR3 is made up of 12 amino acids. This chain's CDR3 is CASRQGSETQYF. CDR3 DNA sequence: TGTGCCAGCAGGCAGGGGTCGGAGACCCAGTACTTC.